These 3 T cell receptor beta chains originate from one sample sequenced in a study of T-cell reconstitution after alpha-beta-depleted transplantation in children. TCRbeta library construction was performed incorporating unique molecular identifiers. Using its own MiXCR run on the PCR reads, TCRdb lists one record per CDR3 protein. The sample carries 700,000 to 950,000 distinct CDR3 sequences, approximately 15% recorded once. Material: PBMCs, mostly from graft donor cells, obtained 360 days after TCRalphabeta/CD19-depleted stem cell transplant. These receptor sequences come from a male patient younger than 18 who had a stem cell transplant for acute lymphoblastic leukemia, so the T cells may come from the graft donor.

This clonotype was seen only a few times. The rearrangement links TRBV4-1 to TRBJ2-7; 8 bases fit TRBD2. Germline assignment: CDR1 MGHRA and CDR2 YSYEKL. V was clipped by 1 base and J by 5 bases; unmatched bases: 7. The CDR3 spans 15 residues. CDR3 DNA: TGCGCCAGCAGCCAAGTCGCGGGAGGTACCCACGAGCAGTACTTC. It translates to CASSQVAGGTHEQYF.

This clonotype was detected a few times. Here the CDR3 DNA reads TGTGCCAGCAGCCGCGATGAGAATCCGTTCTCTGGGGCCAACGTCCTGACTTTC. Translated: CASSRDENPFSGANVLTF. The chain joins TRBV11-1 to TRBJ2-6; D is undetermined. CDR3 length: 18 residues. Trimming took 5 bases from V and 0 from J, leaving 17 bases between them. Germline CDR1 SGHAT, CDR2 FQDESV (reference sequence).

This clonotype showed up just a few times. The V call is TRBV20-1, the J call TRBJ2-3; D not resolved. The CDR3 is made up of 12 amino acids. Trimming removed 1 base from V and 1 base from J, with 3 bases in between. Germline-derived CDR1 and CDR2 are DFQATT and SNEGSKA (reference sequence). Written as DNA, the CDR3 is TGCAGTGCTAGAGTGGGCACAGATACGCAGTATTTT. Its translation is CSARVGTDTQYF.